The subject of this entry is one T cell receptor beta chain. In the authors' methods: Quantification of nucleated cells was approximated via reference gene primer amplification. TCRdb's table, derived via immunoSEQ multiplex PCR, lists solely in-frame clones and lacks some. V and J calls and clone size are those listed in that table; D and trimming were worked out from the DNA. The sample includes over 150,000 clones, around 80% of them seen just once. The data are from a study of blood T cell repertoires in COVID-19. At the level of the study: Acute-phase and convalescent COVID-19 samples originated in the United States, Italy and Spain. T cells, B-cell-depleted T cells, or PBMCs provided the cDNA or gDNA that served as material.

V lost 5 bases, J lost 0 bases, and 6 bases lay in between. The CDR3 loop spans 13 amino acids. From germline, CDR1 is SGHRS and CDR2 YFSETQ. Seattle's cohort entered during active infection and was followed longitudinally. The receptor was isolated from a middle-aged woman with COVID-19, enrolled during active disease. J is TRBJ1-5 and V is TRBV5-1; the D is unclear. Sequenced input: peripheral blood. Here the CDR3 DNA reads TGCGCCAGCAGTATAGATAGCAATCAGCCCCAGCATTTT. Its translation: CASSIDSNQPQHF.